The 19 T cell receptor beta chains given below trace back to one sample, sequenced in a study of T cells in tumors after PD-1 blockade (dated by TCRdb to the late 2010s). Receptors were amplified or captured by the immunoSEQ multiplex PCR assay. In TCRdb, the immuneACCESS table is reduced to in-frame sequences with V and J assigned. These tables do not hold every clone; where another copy was compared, an unresolved V gene accounts for under half, and the others remain unexplained. The sample data list about 8,200 clones, and roughly 60% of these were observed just once. Of the sample, approximately 12% is held by the ten largest clones. The time point label here, explained by the study, means: second of two post-therapy site-matched biopsies about 2 months apart. The starting material was tumor tissue, obtained after anti-PD-1 treatment. Source of these receptors: a human donor with basal cell carcinoma.

This rearrangement joins TRBV14 to TRBJ2-7; D unresolved. Trimming stripped 2 bases from V and 1 base from J, with 3 bases between. Germline CDR1 SGHDN, CDR2 FVKESK. The CDR3 spans 12 residues. This chain's CDR3 is CASSQRSYEQYF. CDR3 nucleotide sequence: TGTGCCAGCAGCCAAAGATCCTACGAGCAGTACTTC.

CDR3 sequence (DNA): TGTGCCAGCAGGGAGGGACTTAACACTGAAGCTTTCTTT. Encoded protein: CASREGLNTEAFF. The chain combines TRBV6-5 with TRBJ1-1; TRBD1 might be the D (5 bases). The germline gives CDR1 MNHEY, CDR2 SVGAGI. CDR3 length: 13 amino acids. With 6 bases removed from V and 2 bases from J, the gap between germline ends came to 10 bases.

The rearrangement uses TRBV6-6 and TRBJ2-5; 7 bases are a match to TRBD1. Germline V gives CDR1 MNHNY, CDR2 SVGAGI (reference sequence). Trimming cost V 7 bases and J 5 bases; bases outside gene matches: 4. This CDR3 spans 12 amino acids. CDR3 DNA: TGTGCCAGCAAAGGGGGCGCCGAGACCCAGTACTTC. Translated, it gives CASKGGAETQYF.

This chain links TRBV27 with TRBJ2-7, with 7 positions matching TRBD1. The CDR3 contains 15 residues. V dropped 8 bases and J dropped 3; count of bases not matched to a gene: 13. The germline gives CDR1 MNHEY, CDR2 SMNVEV (reference sequence). As DNA, the CDR3 is TGTGCCAGCGGGTGGACAGGTCTGAATAACTACGAGCAGTACTTC. It translates to CASGWTGLNNYEQYF.

The CDR3 DNA follows: TGCGCCAGCAGCTTAGTCCTGACGGGACAAAAGTCACCCCTCCACTTT. Its protein is CASSLVLTGQKSPLHF. V usage is TRBV5-1 and J usage is TRBJ1-6; perhaps TRBD1 as D (6 bases). Germline V gene lookup returns CDR1 SGHRS and CDR2 YFSETQ. V lost 2 bases and J lost 10, with 19 bases in between. The CDR3 has 16 amino acids.

The chain carries TRBV27 and TRBJ1-3; 9 nucleotides agree with TRBD1. The V segment lost 4 bases and the J segment 1 base; nucleotides outside the gene matches: 11. CDR1 is MNHEY, CDR2 SMNVEV, per germline (reference sequence). There are 18 residues in the CDR3. The CDR3 region is CASSSLGRGQGSGNTIYF. The CDR3 DNA sequence: TGTGCCAGCAGTTCACTAGGACGGGGACAGGGTTCTGGAAACACCATATATTTT.

This clone was observed a single time. The chain is built from TRBV3-1 (or the pseudogene TRBV3-2) and TRBJ2-4; TRBD1 might be the D (6 bases). CDR1 is LGHDT and CDR2 is YNNKEL in the germline V gene (reference sequence). Trimming pared 0 bases from V and 8 bases from J, leaving 14 bases between. The CDR3 runs 15 residues. CDR3 in DNA: TGTGCCAGCAGCCAAGATTACAGGGCAAGATACATTCAGTACTTC. Encoded protein: CASSQDYRARYIQYF.

The rearrangement uses TRBV6-5 and TRBJ1-4; possible D gene TRBD1, 6 bases. The V end was cut by 0 bases, the J end by 8 bases, with 13 bases between. The CDR3 runs 15 residues. Germline lookup yields CDR1 MNHEY and CDR2 SVGAGI. The CDR3 nucleotides read TGTGCCAGCAGTTACTCGGGTAGGGGGAAAGAAAAACTGTTTTTT. Protein product: CASSYSGRGKEKLFF.

The CDR3 coding sequence is TGTGCCACCAGTGGTTCGGGGGGGTGGACACCGCCGCGTGAGTACCAAGAGACCCAGTACTTC. It is translated as CATSGSGGWTPPREYQETQYF. This rearrangement joins TRBV24-1 to TRBJ2-5; 8 positions agree with TRBD2. The germline V gene has CDR1 KGHDR and CDR2 SFDVKD. After removal of 5 bases from V and 0 bases from J, the junction contained 22 bases not matched to a gene. The CDR3 consists of 21 residues.

This rearrangement joins TRBV18 to TRBJ1-1; TRBD1 matches at 7 bases. Unmatched junction bases numbered 5, after V lost 5 bases and J lost 5 bases. The CDR3 sequence is 13 residues long. In germline, CDR1 is KGHSH, CDR2 LQKENI. CDR3 in amino acids: CASSATGRTEAFF. In nucleotides, the CDR3 is TGTGCCAGCTCAGCGACAGGGCGGACTGAAGCTTTCTTT. The full variable domain, its missing parts supplied by reference TRBV18 and TRBJ1-1, is NAGVMQNPRHLVRRRGQEARLRCSPMKGHSHVYWYRQLPEEGLKFMVYLQKENIIDESGMPKERFSAEFPKEGPSILRIQQVVRGDSAAYFCASSATGRTEAFFGQGTRLTVV.

J is TRBJ2-3 and V is TRBV7-2; 11 bases fit TRBD1. V lost 5 bases, J lost 0 bases, and 4 bases stayed unmatched. Germline V CDR1 and CDR2: SGHTA, FQGNSA. The CDR3 runs 16 residues. CDR3 loop: CASSARDRGSTDTQYF. CDR3 bases: TGTGCCAGCAGCGCCCGGGACAGGGGGAGCACAGATACGCAGTATTTT.

The V and J genes are TRBV7-8 and TRBJ2-5, with 8 bases aligning to TRBD2. The V gene end was trimmed by 5 bases and the J gene end by 4 bases; junction bases not matched to a gene: 6. This CDR3 has 14 residues. The V gene's germline CDR1 is SGHVS and CDR2 FQNEAQ. CDR3 loop: CASSLGTRGETQYF. The CDR3, as DNA: TGTGCCAGCAGCCTTGGGACTAGGGGAGAGACCCAGTACTTC.

The chain carries TRBV12-5 and TRBJ2-2; 9 bases align to TRBD2. This CDR3 comprises 17 residues. V was pared by 1 base and J by 6 bases, with 9 bases of the junction left unmatched. CDR1 and CDR2 from the germline V gene are LGHNT and FRNRAP. DNA of the CDR3: TGTGCTAGTGGTTTGGACTTAGCGGGGGCCGGGGCCGGGGAGCTGTTTTTT. Its translation: CASGLDLAGAGAGELFF. The complete variable domain, with remaining parts taken from reference TRBV12-5 and TRBJ2-2, reads DARVTQTPRHKVTEMGQEVTMRCQPILGHNTVFWYRQTMMQGLELLAYFRNRAPLDDSGMPKDRFSAEMPDATLATLKIQPSEPRDSAVYFCASGLDLAGAGAGELFFGEGSRLTVL.

This clone was detected once. The CDR3 DNA follows: TGTGCCAGCAGCAAAGTTGGTGGCAGGGTATATTCTGGGGCCAACGTCCTGACTTTC. Its translation is CASSKVGGRVYSGANVLTF. V and J are TRBV21-1 and TRBJ2-6; the table calls TRBD1, which could not be checked here. TRBV21-1 is a pseudogene. The CDR3 runs to 19 residues.

This clone was counted between two and nine times. The chain has TRBV10-2 and TRBJ2-7; D gene unclear. The CDR3 totals 11 residues. V was shortened by 4 bases and J by 3 bases, with 4 bases between the two germline ends. Per the germline V gene, CDR1 is WSHSY and CDR2 is SAAADI. The CDR3 sequence: CASSVSYEQYF. Here the CDR3 DNA reads TGCGCCAGCAGTGTGAGCTACGAGCAGTACTTC.

In this sample, this clone is medium-sized. V usage is TRBV5-1 and J usage is TRBJ1-1; the D is unclear. The CDR3 sequence is 14 residues long. Germline CDR1 and CDR2: SGHRS and YFSETQ. Trimming removed 2 bases from V and 2 bases from J, with 10 bases in between. The CDR3 protein is CASSLRMRNTEAFF. CDR3 DNA: TGCGCCAGCAGCTTAAGAATGAGAAACACTGAAGCTTTCTTT.

V gene TRBV6-5 combines with J gene TRBJ1-5; D ambiguous. V was cut by 4 bases and J by 3 bases, with 16 bases left in between. The length of the CDR3 is 16 residues. Germline V gene sequence: CDR1 MNHEY, CDR2 SVGAGI. The CDR3 loop is CASSSLISGSNQPQHF. CDR3 coding DNA: TGTGCCAGCAGTTCCTTAATTTCAGGCTCCAATCAGCCCCAGCATTTT.

This clone was detected a few times. The chain combines TRBV27 with TRBJ2-7; D possibly corresponds to TRBD2 (5 bases). From germline, CDR1 is MNHEY and CDR2 SMNVEV (reference sequence). Trimming pared 7 bases from V and 2 bases from J, leaving 18 bases between. The CDR3 has 15 residues. CDR3 protein: CASTQPKRRTYEQYF. DNA for the CDR3: TGTGCCAGCACCCAACCCAAAAGGAGGACCTACGAGCAGTACTTC.

The chain links TRBV7-2 to TRBJ1-5; 7 bases map to TRBD1. The CDR3 runs to 14 residues. Unmatched junction bases numbered 3, after V lost 4 bases and J lost 3 bases. Germline CDR1 reads SGHTA; CDR2 reads FQGNSA. The CDR3 region is CASSSQGTNQPQHF. The CDR3 bases are TGTGCCAGCAGCTCACAGGGGACCAATCAGCCCCAGCATTTT.